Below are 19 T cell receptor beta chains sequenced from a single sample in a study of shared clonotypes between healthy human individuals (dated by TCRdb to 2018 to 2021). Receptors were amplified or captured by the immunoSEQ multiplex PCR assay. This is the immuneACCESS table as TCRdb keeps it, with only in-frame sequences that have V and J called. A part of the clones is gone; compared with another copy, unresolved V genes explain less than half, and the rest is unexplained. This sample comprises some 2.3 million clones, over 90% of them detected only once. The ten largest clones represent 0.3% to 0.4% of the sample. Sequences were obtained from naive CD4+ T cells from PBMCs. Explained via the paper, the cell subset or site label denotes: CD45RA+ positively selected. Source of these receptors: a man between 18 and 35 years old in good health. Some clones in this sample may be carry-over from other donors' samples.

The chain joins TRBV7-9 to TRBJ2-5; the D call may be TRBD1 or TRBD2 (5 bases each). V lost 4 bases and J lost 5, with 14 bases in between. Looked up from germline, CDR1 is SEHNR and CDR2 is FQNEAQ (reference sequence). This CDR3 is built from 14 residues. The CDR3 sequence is CASSSVAWGETQYF. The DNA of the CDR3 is TGTGCCAGCAGCTCCGTGGCTTGGGGGGAGACCCAGTACTTC. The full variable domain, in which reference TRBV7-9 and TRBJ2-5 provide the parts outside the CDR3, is DTGVSQNPRHKITKRGQNVTFRCDPISEHNRLYWYRQTLGQGPEFLTYFQNEAQLEKSRLLSDRFSAERPKGSFSTLEIQRTEQGDSAMYLCASSSVAWGETQYFGPGTRLLVL.

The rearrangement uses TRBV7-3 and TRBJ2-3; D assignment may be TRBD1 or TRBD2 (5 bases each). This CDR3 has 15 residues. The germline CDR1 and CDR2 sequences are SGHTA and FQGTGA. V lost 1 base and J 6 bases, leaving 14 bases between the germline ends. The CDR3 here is CASSLIGFRGDTQYF. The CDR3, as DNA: TGTGCCAGCAGCTTAATTGGTTTCCGGGGCGATACGCAGTATTTT.

CDR3 amino acids: CASSLAPFSYNEQFF. CDR3 bases: TGCGCCAGCAGCTTGGCTCCCTTCTCCTACAATGAGCAGTTCTTC. The V gene is TRBV5-1, the J gene TRBJ2-1, with D unresolved. The CDR3 spans 15 residues. V lost 0 bases and J lost 0, with 7 bases in between. From germline, CDR1 is SGHRS and CDR2 YFSETQ. The variable domain in full, with the rest retrieved from reference TRBV5-1 and TRBJ2-1, is KAGVTQTPRYLIKTRGQQVTLSCSPISGHRSVSWYQQTPGQGLQFLFEYFSETQRNKGNFPGRFSGRQFSNSRSEMNVSTLELGDSALYLCASSLAPFSYNEQFFGPGTRLTVL.

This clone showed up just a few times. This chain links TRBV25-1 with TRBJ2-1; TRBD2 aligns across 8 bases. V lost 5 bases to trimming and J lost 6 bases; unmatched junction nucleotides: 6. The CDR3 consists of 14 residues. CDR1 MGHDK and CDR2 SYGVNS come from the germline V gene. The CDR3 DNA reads TGTGCCAGCAGTCCACTAGCGGAAATCAATGAGCAGTTCTTC. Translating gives CASSPLAEINEQFF.

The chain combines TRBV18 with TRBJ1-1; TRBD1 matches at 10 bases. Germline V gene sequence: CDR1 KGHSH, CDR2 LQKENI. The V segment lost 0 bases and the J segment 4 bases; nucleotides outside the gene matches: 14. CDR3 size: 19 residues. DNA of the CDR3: TGTGCCAGCTCACCACCGACGGGGACTAGGACAGGGGGAGGCACTGAAGCTTTCTTT. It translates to CASSPPTGTRTGGGTEAFF.

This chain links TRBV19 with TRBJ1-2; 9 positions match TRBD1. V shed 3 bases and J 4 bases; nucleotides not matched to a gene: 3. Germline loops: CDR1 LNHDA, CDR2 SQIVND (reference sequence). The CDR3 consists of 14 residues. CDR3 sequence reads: CASSMDRGGYGYTF. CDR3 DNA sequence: TGTGCCAGTAGTATGGACAGGGGTGGCTATGGCTACACCTTC.

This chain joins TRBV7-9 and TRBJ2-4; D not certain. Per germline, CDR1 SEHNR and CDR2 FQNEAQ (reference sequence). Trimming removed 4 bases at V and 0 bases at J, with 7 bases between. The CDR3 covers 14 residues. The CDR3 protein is CASSYVGAKNIQYF. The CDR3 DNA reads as TGTGCCAGCAGCTATGTGGGAGCCAAAAACATTCAGTACTTC.

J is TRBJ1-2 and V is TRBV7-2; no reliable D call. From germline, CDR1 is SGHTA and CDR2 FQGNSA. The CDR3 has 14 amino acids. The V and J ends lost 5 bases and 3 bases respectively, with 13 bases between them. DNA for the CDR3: TGTGCCAGCAGCCCCCGCGGAGGGTACTATGGCTACACCTTC. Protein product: CASSPRGGYYGYTF.

CDR3 sequence reads: CASSATTGGSYEQYF. The CDR3 bases are TGTGCCAGCAGTGCAACGACAGGGGGCTCCTACGAGCAGTACTTC. This chain links TRBV6-5 with TRBJ2-7; 9 positions agree with TRBD1. V gave up 5 bases and J gave up 0 bases; unmatched junction bases: 5. Germline-derived CDR1 and CDR2 are MNHEY and SVGAGI. The CDR3 length is 15 residues.

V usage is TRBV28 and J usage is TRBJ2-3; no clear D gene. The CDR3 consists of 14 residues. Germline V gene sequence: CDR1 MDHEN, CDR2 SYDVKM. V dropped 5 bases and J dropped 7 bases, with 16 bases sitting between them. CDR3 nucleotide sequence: TGTGCCAGCAGTCCTCCCGCCGGGCTCTATACGCAGTATTTT. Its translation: CASSPPAGLYTQYF.

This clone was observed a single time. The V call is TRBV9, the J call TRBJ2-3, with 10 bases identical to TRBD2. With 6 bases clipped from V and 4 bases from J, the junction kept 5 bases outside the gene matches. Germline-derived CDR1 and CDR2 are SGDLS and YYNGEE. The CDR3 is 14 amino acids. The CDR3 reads CASTPGLASDTQYF. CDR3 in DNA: TGTGCCAGCACACCGGGACTAGCGTCAGATACGCAGTATTTT.

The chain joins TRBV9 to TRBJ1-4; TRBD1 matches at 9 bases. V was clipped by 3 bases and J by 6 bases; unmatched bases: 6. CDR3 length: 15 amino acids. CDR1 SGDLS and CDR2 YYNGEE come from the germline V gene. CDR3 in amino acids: CASSAGDRDDEKLFF. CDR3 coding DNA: TGTGCCAGCAGCGCCGGGGACAGGGACGATGAAAAACTGTTTTTT. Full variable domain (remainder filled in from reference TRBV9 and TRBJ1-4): DSGVTQTPKHLITATGQRVTLRCSPRSGDLSVYWYQQSLDQGLQFLIQYYNGEERAKGNILERFSAQQFPDLHSELNLSSLELGDSALYFCASSAGDRDDEKLFFGSGTQLSVL.

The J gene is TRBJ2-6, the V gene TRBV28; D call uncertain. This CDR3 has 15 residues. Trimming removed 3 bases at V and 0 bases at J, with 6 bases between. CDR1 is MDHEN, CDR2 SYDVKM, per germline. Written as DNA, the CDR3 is TGTGCCAGCAGTTTGGGGATCTCTGGGGCCAACGTCCTGACTTTC. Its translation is CASSLGISGANVLTF.

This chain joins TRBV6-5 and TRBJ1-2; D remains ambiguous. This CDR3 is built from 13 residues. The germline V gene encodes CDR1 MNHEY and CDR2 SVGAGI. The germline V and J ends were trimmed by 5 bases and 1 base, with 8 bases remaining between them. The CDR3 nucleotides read TGTGCCAGCAGTAGGGCCGATAACTATGGCTACACCTTC. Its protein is CASSRADNYGYTF.

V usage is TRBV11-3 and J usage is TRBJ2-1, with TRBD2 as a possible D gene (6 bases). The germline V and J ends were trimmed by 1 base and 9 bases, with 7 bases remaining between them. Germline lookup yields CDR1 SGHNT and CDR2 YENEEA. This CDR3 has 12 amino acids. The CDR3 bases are TGTGCCAGCAGCTTAGGGCGGGGTGAGCAGTTCTTC. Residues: CASSLGRGEQFF.

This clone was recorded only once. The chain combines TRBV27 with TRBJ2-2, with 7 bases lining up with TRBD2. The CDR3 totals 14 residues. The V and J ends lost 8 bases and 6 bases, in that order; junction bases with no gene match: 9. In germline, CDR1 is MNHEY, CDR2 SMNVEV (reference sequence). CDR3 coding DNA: TGTGCCAGCCACCGAGGGGCGGGAGCCGGGGAGCTGTTTTTT. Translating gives CASHRGAGAGELFF.

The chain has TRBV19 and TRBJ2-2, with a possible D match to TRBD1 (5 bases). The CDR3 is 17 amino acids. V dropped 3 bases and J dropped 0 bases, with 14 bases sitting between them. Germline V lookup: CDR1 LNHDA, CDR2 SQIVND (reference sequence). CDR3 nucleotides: TGTGCCAGTAGTATGCTCTGGGGCCCTTCGAACACCGGGGAGCTGTTTTTT. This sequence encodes CASSMLWGPSNTGELFF. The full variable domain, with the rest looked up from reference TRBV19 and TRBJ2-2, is DGGITQSPKYLFRKEGQNVTLSCEQNLNHDAMYWYRQDPGQGLRLIYYSQIVNDFQKGDIAEGYSVSREKKESFPLTVTSAQKNPTAFYLCASSMLWGPSNTGELFFGEGSRLTVL.

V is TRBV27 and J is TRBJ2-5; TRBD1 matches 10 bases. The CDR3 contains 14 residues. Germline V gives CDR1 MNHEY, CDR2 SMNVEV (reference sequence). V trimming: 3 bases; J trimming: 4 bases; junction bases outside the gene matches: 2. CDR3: CASSFGTGVETQYF. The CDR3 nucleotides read TGTGCCAGCAGTTTCGGGACAGGGGTAGAGACCCAGTACTTC.

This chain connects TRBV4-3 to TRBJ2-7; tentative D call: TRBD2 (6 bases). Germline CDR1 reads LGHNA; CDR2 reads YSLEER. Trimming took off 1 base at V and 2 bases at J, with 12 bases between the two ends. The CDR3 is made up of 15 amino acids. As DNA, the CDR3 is TGCGCCAGCAGCCAAGTCAAGGGACTGACCTACGAGCAGTACTTC. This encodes CASSQVKGLTYEQYF.